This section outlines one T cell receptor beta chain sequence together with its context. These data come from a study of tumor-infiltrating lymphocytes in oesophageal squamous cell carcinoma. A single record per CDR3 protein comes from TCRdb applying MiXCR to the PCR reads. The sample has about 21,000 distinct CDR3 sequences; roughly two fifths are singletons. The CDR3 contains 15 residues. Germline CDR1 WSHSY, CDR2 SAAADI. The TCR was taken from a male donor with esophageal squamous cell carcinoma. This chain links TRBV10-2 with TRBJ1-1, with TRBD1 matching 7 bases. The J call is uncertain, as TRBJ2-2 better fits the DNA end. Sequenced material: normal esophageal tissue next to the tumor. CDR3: CASTLRTGRSGELFF. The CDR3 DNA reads TGCGCCAGCACCCTTCGGACAGGCAGGTCCGGGGAGCTGTTTTTT.